This TCR beta chain emerged from a study of blood T cells in healthy people across ages. Findings of the study overall: Strongly correlated with naive T cell percentage was TCR beta diversity.

Turning to this clonotype: No antigen is known for it.

Peripheral blood was drawn, approximately 9.5 milliliters per donor. Samples each yielded at least 5.5 micrograms of total RNA. A second PCR of roughly 7 to 11 cycles used a sample-barcoded 5' primer and a J-beta primer mix. A template-switch adaptor with 12 random nucleotides tagged each cDNA molecule. TCRdb processed the 5' RACE reads anew with MiXCR; each CDR3 protein has one entry. The sample carries some 1.1 million distinct CDR3 sequences, less than 45% recorded once. J was trimmed by 0 bases and V by 6 bases; bases with no gene match: 17. CDR3 size: 18 residues. Germline V gene lookup returns CDR1 MDHEN and CDR2 SYDVKM.

This TCR was recovered from a man younger than 30 in good health. The chain combines TRBV28 with TRBJ2-7; 7 bases align to TRBD1. The specimen was blood. The CDR3 spells CASSSDRVRGLLSYEQYF. The CDR3 coding sequence is TGTGCCAGCAGCTCTGACAGGGTCCGGGGTCTCCTCTCCTACGAGCAGTACTTC.